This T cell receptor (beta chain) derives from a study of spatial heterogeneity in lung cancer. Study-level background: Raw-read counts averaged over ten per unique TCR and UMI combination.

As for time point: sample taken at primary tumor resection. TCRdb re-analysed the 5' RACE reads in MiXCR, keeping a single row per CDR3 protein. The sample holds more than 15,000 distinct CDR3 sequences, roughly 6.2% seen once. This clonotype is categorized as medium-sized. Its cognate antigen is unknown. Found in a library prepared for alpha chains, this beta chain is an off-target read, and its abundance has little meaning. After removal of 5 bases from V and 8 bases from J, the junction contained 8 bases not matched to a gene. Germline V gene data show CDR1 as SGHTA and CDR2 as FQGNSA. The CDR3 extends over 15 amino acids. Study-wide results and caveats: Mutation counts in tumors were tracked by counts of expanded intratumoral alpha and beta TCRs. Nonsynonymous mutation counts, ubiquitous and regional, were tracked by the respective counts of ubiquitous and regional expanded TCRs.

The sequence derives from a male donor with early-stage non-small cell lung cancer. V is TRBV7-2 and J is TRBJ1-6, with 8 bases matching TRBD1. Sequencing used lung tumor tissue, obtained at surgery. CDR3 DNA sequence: TGTGCCAGCAGCGAAGGGACAGGAGTTTATTCACCCCTCCACTTT. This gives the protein CASSEGTGVYSPLHF.